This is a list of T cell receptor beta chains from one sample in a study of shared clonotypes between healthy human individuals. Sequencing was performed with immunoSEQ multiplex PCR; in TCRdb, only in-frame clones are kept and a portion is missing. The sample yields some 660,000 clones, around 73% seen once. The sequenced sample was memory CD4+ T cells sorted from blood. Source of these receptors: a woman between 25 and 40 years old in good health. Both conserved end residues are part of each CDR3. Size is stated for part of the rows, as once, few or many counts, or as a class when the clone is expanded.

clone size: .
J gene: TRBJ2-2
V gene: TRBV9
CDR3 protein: CASSVLTGGNTGELFF

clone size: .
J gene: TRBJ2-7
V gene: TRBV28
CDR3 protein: CASSSGQGSSYEQYF

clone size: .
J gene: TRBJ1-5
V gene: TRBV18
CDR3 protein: CASSPRTGTNQPQHF

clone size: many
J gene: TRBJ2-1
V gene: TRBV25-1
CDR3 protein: CASSEPGTSEQQFF

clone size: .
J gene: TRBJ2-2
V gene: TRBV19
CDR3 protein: CASSIDSGGTGELFF

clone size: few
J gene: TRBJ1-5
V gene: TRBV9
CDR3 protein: CASSVGDNNQPQHF

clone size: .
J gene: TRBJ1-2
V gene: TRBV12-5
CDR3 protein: CASGLWAGGLRLSSYTF

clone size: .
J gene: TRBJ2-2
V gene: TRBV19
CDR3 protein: CASSKFGRTVGGGELFF

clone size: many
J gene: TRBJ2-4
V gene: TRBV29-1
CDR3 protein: CSVEDQAGSGKNIQYF

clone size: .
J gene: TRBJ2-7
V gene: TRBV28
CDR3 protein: CASSSPGFRGDEQYF

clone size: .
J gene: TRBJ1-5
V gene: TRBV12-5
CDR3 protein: CASGLVRGGDRGNQPQHF

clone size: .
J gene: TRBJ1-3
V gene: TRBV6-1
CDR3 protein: CASRPTGDGNTIYF

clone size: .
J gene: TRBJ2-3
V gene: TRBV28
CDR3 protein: CASSSRDRSTDTQYF

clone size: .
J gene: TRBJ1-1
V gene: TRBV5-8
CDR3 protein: CASSLTGRTEAFF

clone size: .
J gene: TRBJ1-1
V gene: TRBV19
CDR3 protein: CASTRGDTEAFF

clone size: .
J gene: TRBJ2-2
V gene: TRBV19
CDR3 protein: CASYWRGGITGELFF

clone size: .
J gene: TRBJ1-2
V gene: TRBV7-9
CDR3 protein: CASFRTANYGYTF

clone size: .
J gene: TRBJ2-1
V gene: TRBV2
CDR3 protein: CASSERTYNEQFF

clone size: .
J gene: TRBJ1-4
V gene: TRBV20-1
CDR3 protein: CSARDYEKLFF

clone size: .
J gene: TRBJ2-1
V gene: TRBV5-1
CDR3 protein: CASSSGQTYNEQFF

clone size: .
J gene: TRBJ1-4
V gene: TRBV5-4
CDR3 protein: CASSLEGRVGEKLFF

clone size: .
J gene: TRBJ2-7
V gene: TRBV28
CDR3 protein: CASSLTGSRYEQYF

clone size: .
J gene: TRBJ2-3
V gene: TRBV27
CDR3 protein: CASRPTRGGTDTQYF

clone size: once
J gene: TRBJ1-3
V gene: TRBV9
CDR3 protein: CASSVAAGVGNTIYF

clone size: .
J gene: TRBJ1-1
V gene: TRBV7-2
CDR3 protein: CASSLHRNTEAFF

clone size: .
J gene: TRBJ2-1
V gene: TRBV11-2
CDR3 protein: CASSYEAEAYNEQFF